One TCR beta chain is described in this entry. Its antigen remains unidentified. Unexposed donor CD4+ T cells date from about 2010-2019, before the COVID-19 pandemic. CD4+ T cells were isolated from the cells after 10 days of culture. Cells permitting, SARS-CoV-2 S/N and four cold-coronavirus spikes were tested on unexposed-donor CD4+ T cells. The data originate from a study of CD4 T cells in relation to SARS-CoV-2 and coronaviruses. Study-wide background: PBMCs were cultured with antigen for approximately nine days before TCR beta sequencing. The negative reference was HIV-1 Nef peptide pool or peptide-free culture.

Whole-study findings and limits: Approximately 65% of donors had memory CD4+ clonotypes crossrecognizing SARS-CoV-2 and common cold coronavirus spike.

Per the germline V gene, CDR1 is SNHLY and CDR2 is FYNNEI. CDR3 length: 13 amino acids. J gave up 1 base and V 10 bases, and 3 bases lay outside the gene matches. TCRdb keeps only in-frame clones here, not all; method: immunoSEQ multiplex PCR. This sample yields about 20,000 clones, of which about 72% are seen a single time; about a sixth belongs to the top ten. Sequences were obtained from CD4+ T cells from PBMCs, cultured in vitro. The genes are TRBV2 and TRBJ2-2, with 7 positions matching TRBD2. This receptor was taken from a human donor in good health. CDR3 sequence (DNA): TGTGCCACCAGCGGGATGAACACCGGGGAGCTGTTTTTT. Translated: CATSGMNTGELFF.